These 26 T cell receptor delta chains came from one sample sequenced in a study of gamma-delta T cells after stem cell transplantation. TCRdb fed the RT-PCR reads to CATT. The sample shows under 5,500 delta-chain clones, 16% of them seen only once. What was sequenced was gamma-delta T cells. The source of these receptors is a human donor. It is not recorded whose cells these are; they may come from a transplant donor.

The chain links TRDV1 to TRDJ1; 9 nucleotides align to TRDD3. Assignment of the J gene here rests on matching the DNA to germline, because TCRdb gives none. Germline-derived CDR1 and CDR2 are TSWWSYY and QGS. The CDR3 extends over 16 amino acids. The J segment lost 0 bases and the V segment lost 11 bases, leaving 13 bases of the junction unmatched. The CDR3 protein is CASGDPPGGYTDKLIF. In DNA, the CDR3 is TGTGCTAGTGGGGACCCACCTGGGGGATACACCGATAAACTCATCTTT.

Concerning this clone: At one of its ends the junction is not consistent with the germline gene, which may arise from a read error. V is TRDV2 and J is TRDJ2; possibly TRDD3 for D (5 bases). Germline V gives CDR1 GEAIGNYY, CDR2 EKD. The CDR3 is made up of 15 amino acids. The CDR3 reads CACDLLVTLTSHLFF. In nucleotides, the CDR3 is TGTGCCTGTGACTTACTGGTGACTTTGACCTCACACCTCTTCTTT.

This clone has more than one count but fewer than ten. At residue 11, the translated DNA and the protein in TCRdb do not agree; the protein given here is derived from the DNA. The chain combines TRDV2 with TRDJ3; TRDD3 matches 7 bases. This CDR3 is built from 17 residues. From germline, CDR1 is GEAIGNYY and CDR2 EKD. Written as DNA, the CDR3 is TGTGCCTGTGACACCGGGGATAGCTCCTGGGGCACCCGACAGATGTTTTTC. It encodes CACDTGDSSWGTRQMFF.

The rearrangement uses TRDV2 and TRDJ3, with 9 bases aligning to TRDD3. The junction had 6 bases not matched to a gene; V was cut back by 0 bases and J by 1 base. The CDR3 length is 19 residues. Germline CDR1 reads GEAIGNYY; CDR2 reads EKD. The CDR3 spells CACDTGGILPSWDTRQMFF. In DNA form, the CDR3 reads TGTGCCTGTGACACCGGGGGGATACTCCCTTCCTGGGACACCCGACAGATGTTTTTC.

This clone ranks as medium-sized. This rearrangement joins TRAV29/DV5 to TRDJ1, with 7 bases that match TRDD3. The CDR3 has 17 amino acids. The junction had 12 bases not matched to a gene; V was cut back by 1 base and J by 0 bases. Germline-derived CDR1 and CDR2 are NSMFDY and ISSIKDK. CDR3 sequence reads: CAASLSTGGSYTDKLIF. The CDR3 DNA reads as TGTGCAGCAAGCCTCTCTACGGGGGGATCCTACACCGATAAACTCATCTTT.

The sample holds a few counts of this clone. The chain uses TRDV1 and TRDJ2; 9 bases align to TRDD2. J lost 2 bases, V lost 5 bases, and 12 bases had no gene match. The length of the CDR3 is 18 residues. The germline V gene encodes CDR1 TSWWSYY and CDR2 QGS. The DNA of the CDR3 is TGTGCTCTTGGGATCCTTCCTACCCCCTTAATGTTGACAGCACAACTCTTCTTT. Translating it yields CALGILPTPLMLTAQLFF.

This chain connects TRDV1 to TRDJ2, with 11 nucleotides matching TRDD3. The CDR3 extends over 18 amino acids. V shed 3 bases and J 4 bases; nucleotides not matched to a gene: 10. Germline V gives CDR1 TSWWSYY, CDR2 QGS. In DNA, the CDR3 is TGTGCTCTTGGGGATTTTTTCCTACTGGGGGATAGGACAGCACAACTCTTCTTT. Translation: CALGDFFLLGDRTAQLFF.

This clone is classed as medium-sized. The chain couples TRDV1 to TRDJ1, with D hard to call. The ends were cut back, 2 bases at V and 0 bases at J, with 10 bases in the middle. In germline, CDR1 is TSWWSYY, CDR2 QGS. The length of the CDR3 is 15 residues. Here the CDR3 reads CALGESGLYTDKLIF. As DNA, the CDR3 is TGTGCTCTTGGGGAAAGTGGGTTGTACACCGATAAACTCATCTTT.

Judged by abundance, this clone is medium-sized (0.01 to 0.1%). The chain links TRDV2 to TRDJ1; D may be TRDD3 (5 bases). There are 17 residues in the CDR3. Germline CDR1 GEAIGNYY, CDR2 EKD. V lost 1 base, J lost 2 bases, and 19 bases lay in between. CDR3 DNA sequence: TGTGCCTGTGACACGGGTACTGGCCCGGCCACGACCGATAAACTCATCTTT. Protein: CACDTGTGPATTDKLIF.

J gene calling gave no result, while the V gene is TRDV2; TRDD3, the D gene given by the table, was not confirmed from the DNA. The CDR3 covers 20 residues. Germline V lookup: CDR1 GEAIGNYY, CDR2 EKD. CDR3 in DNA: TGTGCCTGTGACAAAGTAAGGGGGGATACGCGCTCCTGGGACACCCGAAAAATGTTTTTC. Its translation is CACDKVRGDTRSWDTRKMFF.

Sample share makes this clone medium-sized. V and J are TRDV2 and TRDJ3, with 8 bases fitting TRDD3. Germline CDR1 is GEAIGNYY and CDR2 is EKD. After removal of 1 base from V and 2 bases from J, the junction contained 12 bases not matched to a gene. The CDR3 runs 20 residues. CDR3 loop: CACDTRHRYWGPWDTRQMFF. CDR3 nucleotide sequence: TGTGCCTGTGACACTAGGCACCGCTACTGGGGGCCCTGGGACACCCGACAGATGTTTTTC.

Concerning this clone itself: At residue 5, the DNA translation does not agree with TCRdb's protein; the protein displayed here is the one encoded by the DNA. The J gene is TRDJ1, the V gene TRDV1; D not resolved. Germline V gene data show CDR1 as TSWWSYY and CDR2 as QGS. CDR3 length: 17 amino acids. V gave up 6 bases and J gave up 0 bases, with 20 bases separating them. The CDR3, as DNA: TGTGCTCTTGGCACCCCCGGTGGGACACATTACACCGATAAACTCATCTTT. Protein product: CALGTPGGTHYTDKLIF.

Written as DNA, the CDR3 is TGTGCTCTTGGGGACCCGAGGGAATACACCGATAAACTCATCTTT. Encoded protein: CALGDPREYTDKLIF. The chain combines TRDV1 with TRDJ1; D uncertain. TCRdb carries no J gene annotation; the J gene was assigned here by matching the DNA with germline. V was cut by 3 bases and J by 0 bases, with 11 bases left in between. Germline loops: CDR1 TSWWSYY, CDR2 QGS. The CDR3 extends over 15 amino acids.

The chain recombines TRDV1 with TRDJ1, with 9 bases lining up with TRDD3. Because TCRdb records no J gene, it was assigned here through a match of the DNA to germline. The CDR3 contains 17 residues. In germline, CDR1 is TSWWSYY, CDR2 QGS. The V gene end was trimmed by 0 bases and the J gene end by 0 bases; junction bases not matched to a gene: 5. In DNA form, the CDR3 reads TGTGCTCTTGGGGAACTAGCTGGGGGATTCTACACCGATAAACTCATCTTT. Translation: CALGELAGGFYTDKLIF.

This clone was counted between two and nine times. The chain has TRDV3 and TRDJ3, with 11 nucleotides matching TRDD3. CDR1 is TVYSNPD, CDR2 GDNSRS, per germline (reference sequence). This CDR3 is built from 15 residues. J was trimmed by 3 bases and V by 5 bases; bases with no gene match: 3. CDR3 residues: CAETGGYWDTRQMFF. DNA of the CDR3: TGTGCCGAGACTGGGGGATACTGGGACACCCGACAGATGTTTTTC.

This clone was recorded a few times. V is TRAV29/DV5 and J is TRDJ1; the match to TRDD3 covers 8 bases. In germline, CDR1 is NSMFDY, CDR2 ISSIKDK. The CDR3 runs 18 residues. Losses at the gene ends were 0 bases for V and 1 base for J; bases not matched to a gene: 14. DNA of the CDR3: TGTGCAGCAAGCGAGAGGTGGGGGATTGGATGGGGCACCGATAAACTCATCTTT. Translating it yields CAASERWGIGWGTDKLIF.

This clone is medium-sized (0.01 to 0.1%) in the sample. The rearrangement uses TRDV1 and TRDJ1; 8 positions match TRDD2. The junction had 22 bases not matched to a gene; V was cut back by 10 bases and J by 0 bases. The germline CDR1 and CDR2 sequences are TSWWSYY and QGS. The CDR3 is made up of 19 amino acids. In DNA, the CDR3 is TGTGCTCGGGACGGGGAGGTCTTCCTACCCGGGGAGTACACCGATAAACTCATCTTT. It encodes CARDGEVFLPGEYTDKLIF.

Worth noting for this clone: At one of its ends the junction is not consistent with the germline gene, which may arise from a read error. The chain couples TRDV2 to TRDJ1, with 10 bases fitting TRDD3. The J gene, not given by TCRdb, was assigned here from a germline match of the nucleotide sequence. The CDR3 is 19 residues long. Germline CDR1 GEAIGNYY, CDR2 EKD. CDR3 DNA sequence: TGTGCCTGTGACTCAAGGGTACTGGGGGATGCCCCGTACACCGGTAAACTCATCTTT. Its translation is CACDSRVLGDAPYTGKLIF.

This chain links TRDV1 with TRDJ1; 7 bases agree with TRDD3. TCRdb supplies no J gene; here it was assigned by aligning the nucleotide sequence to germline. CDR3 length equals 17 residues. J lost 8 bases, V lost 0 bases, and 15 bases had no gene match. CDR1 is TSWWSYY, CDR2 QGS, per germline. CDR3 residues: CALGELGTGDPKRKLIF. The CDR3 DNA is TGTGCTCTTGGGGAACTCGGGACTGGGGACCCTAAAAGGAAACTCATCTTT.

A word on this clone: The sample holds other DNA sequences that translate to the same CDR3. The chain has TRDV3 and TRDJ1, with 13 bases aligning to TRDD3. TCRdb gives no J gene; it was assigned here by matching the DNA to germline. Germline lookup yields CDR1 TVYSNPD and CDR2 GDNSRS (reference sequence). The CDR3 sequence is 24 residues long. CDR3 loop: CALVTNQTSTGGYAGTWYTDKLIF. CDR3 sequence (DNA): TGTGCATTGGTCACTAATCAGACCAGTACTGGGGGATACGCCGGTACCTGGTACACCGATAAACTCATCTTT.

This clone was detected only a few times. This chain links TRDV3 with TRDJ1, with 8 nucleotides matching TRDD3. CDR1 and CDR2 (germline): TVYSNPD, GDNSRS (reference sequence). Trimming took 1 base from V and 0 from J; bases not matched to a gene: 13. This CDR3 is 17 amino acids long. This CDR3 reads CAFNPPTILGDTDKLIF. CDR3 DNA sequence: TGTGCCTTTAACCCTCCTACTATACTGGGGGACACCGATAAACTCATCTTT.

This clone was recorded only once. The junction departs from the called germline gene at one end, perhaps through a read error. The V gene is TRDV1, the J gene TRDJ1; 8 nucleotides line up with TRDD3. TCRdb gives no J gene; it was assigned here by matching the DNA to germline. CDR1 and CDR2 (germline): TSWWSYY, QGS. This CDR3 region has 19 residues. CDR3 amino acids: CAIGELGWGRRGYTDKLIF. CDR3 nucleotides: TGTGCTATTGGGGAACTAGGCTGGGGGAGACGAGGGTACACCGATAAACTCATCTTT.

CDR3 sequence reads: CAFTPYPSYGVRPQHTDKLIF. CDR3 coding DNA: TGTGCCTTTACCCCTTATCCTTCCTATGGAGTTAGGCCTCAACACACCGATAAACTCATCTTT. The rearrangement links TRDV3 to TRDJ1, with TRDD2 identical over 8 bases. TCRdb gives no J gene; it was assigned here by matching the DNA to germline. There are 21 residues in the CDR3. Trimming cost V 1 base and J 0 bases; bases outside gene matches: 25. Germline CDR1 and CDR2: TVYSNPD and GDNSRS (reference sequence).

Concerning this clone itself: This may be a read error: a much more frequent sequence differs by one nucleotide. The chain carries TRAV29/DV5 and TRDJ3; 8 nucleotides match TRDD3. Assignment of the J gene here rests on matching the DNA to germline, because TCRdb gives none. This CDR3 contains 19 residues. The V and J ends lost 0 bases and 3 bases, in that order; junction bases with no gene match: 11. In germline, CDR1 is NSMFDY, CDR2 ISSIKDK. CDR3 coding DNA: TGTGCAGCAAGCGTTCGGGGGATAGGGCCAATCTGGGACACCCGACAGATGTTTTTC. This gives the protein CAASVRGIGPIWDTRQMFF.

The chain uses TRDV1 and TRDJ1; 8 nucleotides match TRDD3. Matching the DNA to germline supplied the J gene, which TCRdb does not give. Losses at the gene ends were 1 base for V and 9 bases for J; bases not matched to a gene: 28. Germline loops: CDR1 TSWWSYY, CDR2 QGS. This CDR3 has 21 amino acids. CDR3 sequence: CALGERIRTYTGGYAAVELIF. In DNA, the CDR3 is TGTGCTCTTGGGGAACGAATCCGAACCTATACTGGGGGGTACGCAGCAGTGGAACTCATCTTT.

The chain links TRDV3 to TRDJ1, with 7 bases identical to TRDD2. The J gene is not listed in TCRdb, so it was assigned here from a DNA match to germline. The CDR3 consists of 20 residues. With 4 bases clipped from V and 0 bases from J, the junction kept 26 bases outside the gene matches. Germline V gives CDR1 TVYSNPD, CDR2 GDNSRS (reference sequence). Written as DNA, the CDR3 is TGTGCCTCCAGGCCTTCCTCAAGACTGGAGGCGTCGGGGTACACCGATAAACTCATCTTT. As protein: CASRPSSRLEASGYTDKLIF.